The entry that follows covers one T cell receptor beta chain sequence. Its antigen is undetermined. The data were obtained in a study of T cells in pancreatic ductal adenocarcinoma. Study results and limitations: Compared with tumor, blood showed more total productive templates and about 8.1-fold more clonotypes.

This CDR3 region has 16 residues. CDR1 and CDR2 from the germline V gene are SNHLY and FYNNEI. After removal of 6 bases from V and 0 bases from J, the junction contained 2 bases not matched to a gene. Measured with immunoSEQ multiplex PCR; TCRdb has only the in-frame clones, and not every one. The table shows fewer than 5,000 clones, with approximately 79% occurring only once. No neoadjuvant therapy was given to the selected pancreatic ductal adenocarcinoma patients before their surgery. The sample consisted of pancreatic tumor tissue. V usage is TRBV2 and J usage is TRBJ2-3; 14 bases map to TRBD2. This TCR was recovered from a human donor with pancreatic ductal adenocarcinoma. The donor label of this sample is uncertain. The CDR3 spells CASRRLAGGSTDTQYF. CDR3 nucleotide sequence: TGTGCCAGCAGGCGACTAGCGGGAGGGAGCACAGATACGCAGTATTTT.